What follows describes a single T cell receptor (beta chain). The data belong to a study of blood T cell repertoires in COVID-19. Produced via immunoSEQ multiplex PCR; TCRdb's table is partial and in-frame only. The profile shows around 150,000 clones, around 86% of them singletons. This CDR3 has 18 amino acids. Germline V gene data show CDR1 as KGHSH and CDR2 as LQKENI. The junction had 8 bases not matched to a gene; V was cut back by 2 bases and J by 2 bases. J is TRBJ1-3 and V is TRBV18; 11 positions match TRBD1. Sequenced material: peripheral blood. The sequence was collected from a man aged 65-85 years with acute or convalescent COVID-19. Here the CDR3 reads CASSPRQPGQGAGNTIYF. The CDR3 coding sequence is TGTGCCAGCTCACCAAGACAACCGGGACAGGGGGCTGGAAACACCATATATTTT.